The 23 T cell receptor beta chains given below trace back to one sample, sequenced in a study of T cells in Graves' hyperthyroidism and ophthalmopathy. RNA transcripts provided the source from which TCR beta CDR3 regions were amplified. Carried out on the TCR CDR3, a first-round RT-PCR used the HTBI primer set. TCRdb re-derived calls from the multiplex PCR reads in MiXCR, one entry per CDR3 protein. The sample has some 690,000 distinct CDR3 sequences; roughly 17% are singletons. Sequencing was done on a sample of blood. Receptors originate from a man between 50 and 59 years old with Graves' hyperthyroidism.

This clonotype was seen many times. The genes are TRBV9 and TRBJ2-3; D is tentatively TRBD1 or TRBD2 (5 bases each). Looked up from germline, CDR1 is SGDLS and CDR2 is YYNGEE. The CDR3 covers 17 residues. Trimming left V 4 bases short and J 0 bases short, with 18 bases between. In DNA, the CDR3 is TGTGCCAGCAGCATCCAGCCTGGGACGGCTAGCACAGATACGCAGTATTTT. This encodes CASSIQPGTASTDTQYF.

The CDR3 DNA reads TGCAGTGCTACCAACAGGGTGGACCAGCCCCAGCATTTT. This gives the protein CSATNRVDQPQHF. The chain uses TRBV20-1 and TRBJ1-5, with TRBD1 as a possible D gene (6 bases). The CDR3 contains 13 residues. Trimming pared 4 bases from V and 7 bases from J, leaving 14 bases between. The germline V gene has CDR1 DFQATT and CDR2 SNEGSKA (reference sequence).

This clonotype occurred many times. This rearrangement joins TRBV11-3 to TRBJ2-1; 8 bases are a match to TRBD2. CDR3 length: 15 amino acids. V shed 0 bases and J 5 bases; nucleotides not matched to a gene: 3. The germline CDR1 and CDR2 sequences are SGHNT and YENEEA. The CDR3 sequence: CASSLEPSGHNEQFF. The CDR3 coding sequence is TGTGCCAGCAGCTTAGAGCCTAGCGGGCACAATGAGCAGTTCTTC.

This clonotype showed up many times. The chain links TRBV9 to TRBJ1-5, with D unresolved. The CDR3 consists of 14 residues. Germline values: CDR1 SGDLS, CDR2 YYNGEE. With 2 bases removed from V and 1 base from J, the gap between germline ends came to 7 bases. In DNA, the CDR3 is TGTGCCAGCAGCGTTGATTCGAGCAATCAGCCCCAGCATTTT. Encoded protein: CASSVDSSNQPQHF. The variable domain in full, with the rest retrieved from reference TRBV9 and TRBJ1-5, is DSGVTQTPKHLITATGQRVTLRCSPRSGDLSVYWYQQSLDQGLQFLIQYYNGEERAKGNILERFSAQQFPDLHSELNLSSLELGDSALYFCASSVDSSNQPQHFGDGTRLSIL.

This clonotype was picked up many times. The chain carries TRBV6-2 or TRBV6-3 and TRBJ2-1, with TRBD1 identical over 9 bases. Trimming took 6 bases from V and 4 from J; bases not matched to a gene: 7. The CDR3 totals 15 residues. The germline gives CDR1 MNHEY, CDR2 SVGEGT. The CDR3 protein is CASRLTGTGYNEQFF. The CDR3 DNA sequence: TGTGCCAGCAGGCTCACCGGGACAGGGTACAATGAGCAGTTCTTC.

At least ten counts were recorded for this clonotype. V and J are TRBV30 and TRBJ2-3; 9 nucleotides line up with TRBD2. Trimming took 1 base from V and 6 from J; bases not matched to a gene: 8. Looked up from germline, CDR1 is GTSNPN and CDR2 is SVGIG (reference sequence). This CDR3 comprises 15 residues. DNA of the CDR3: TGTGCCTGGAGTGCGAAGCGGGAGGAGGTTGATACGCAGTATTTT. It encodes CAWSAKREEVDTQYF.

With respect to this clonotype: A much larger clone lies one base from this, so it may be a read error. The chain uses TRBV12-3 or TRBV12-4 and TRBJ1-1; possible D gene TRBD1, 6 bases. V shed 6 bases and J shed 0 bases, with 11 bases lying between them. The CDR3 spans 14 residues. CDR3 sequence reads: CASRGAGVNTEAFF. Here the CDR3 DNA reads TGTGCCAGCAGAGGGGCAGGGGTGAACACTGAAGCTTTCTTT.

In its sample, this clonotype was seen a few times. A junction end diverges from the germline sequence, so it may reflect a read error. This chain connects TRBV19 to TRBJ2-1; TRBD1 matches 7 bases. CDR1 and CDR2 from the germline V gene are LNHDA and SQIVND (reference sequence). The CDR3 loop spans 15 amino acids. The chain's CDR3 is CTSSMWDSEYNEQFF. In DNA, the CDR3 is TGTACCAGTAGTATGTGGGACAGTGAGTACAATGAGCAGTTCTTC. The full variable domain, in which reference TRBV19 and TRBJ2-1 provide the parts outside the CDR3, is DGGITQSPKYLFRKEGQNVTLSCEQNLNHDAMYWYRQDPGQGLRLIYYSQIVNDFQKGDIAEGYSVSREKKESFPLTVTSAQKNPTAFYLCTSSMWDSEYNEQFFGPGTRLTVL.

In its sample, this clonotype was seen a few times. This chain joins TRBV28 and TRBJ2-6; TRBD1 agrees at 7 bases. Germline assignment: CDR1 MDHEN and CDR2 SYDVKM. The CDR3 is 18 residues long. V lost 5 bases and J lost 0; bases outside the gene matches: 10. The DNA for the CDR3 is TGTGCCAGCAGTGCCCGACAGGGAAAGAACTCTGGGGCCAACGTCCTGACTTTC. It codes for CASSARQGKNSGANVLTF. The whole variable domain, remainder taken from reference TRBV28 and TRBJ2-6, is DVKVTQSSRYLVKRTGEKVFLECVQDMDHENMFWYRQDPGLGLRLIYFSYDVKMKEKGDIPEGYSVSREKKERFSLILESASTNQTSMYLCASSARQGKNSGANVLTFGAGSRLTVL.

This clonotype appeared a few times. The chain is built from TRBV3-1 and TRBJ2-3; no firm D call. This CDR3 has 14 residues. Per the germline V gene, CDR1 is LGHDT and CDR2 is YNNKEL (reference sequence). V was trimmed by 2 bases and J by 0 bases, leaving 6 bases between them. CDR3 in DNA: TGTGCCAGCAGCCAACACCCCAGCACAGATACGCAGTATTTT. Translation gives CASSQHPSTDTQYF.

This clonotype was recorded at least ten times. The J gene is TRBJ1-3, the V gene TRBV12-3 or TRBV12-4; D ambiguous. V was shortened by 3 bases and J by 0 bases, with 6 bases between the two germline ends. This CDR3 contains 14 residues. CDR3 nucleotide sequence: TGTGCCAGCAGTTTTACGAACTCTGGAAACACCATATATTTT. This codes for CASSFTNSGNTIYF.

This clonotype appeared many times. The CDR3 here is CASRRDQSLPGQPQHF. The CDR3 DNA is TGTGCCAGCCGTAGGGATCAAAGCCTCCCGGGCCAGCCCCAGCATTTT. V and J are TRBV27 and TRBJ1-5; D is unclear. Looked up from germline, CDR1 is MNHEY and CDR2 is SMNVEV (reference sequence). V dropped 8 bases and J dropped 7 bases, with 24 bases sitting between them. This CDR3 region has 16 residues.

This clonotype has a handful of counts. This chain joins TRBV7-9 and TRBJ2-7; 8 bases are shared with TRBD1. The CDR3 loop spans 14 amino acids. Germline CDR1 reads SEHNR; CDR2 reads FQNEAQ (reference sequence). The ends lost 3 bases at V and 9 bases at J; junction bases unmatched: 10. The CDR3 nucleotides read TGTGCCAGCAGCTTGGGACAGGCGTTCGCTGGGCAGTACTTC. Amino acids: CASSLGQAFAGQYF.

As to this clonotype: Just one base apart from a much larger clone, this may be a read error. The chain is built from TRBV28 and TRBJ1-5, with D unclear. The germline V gene encodes CDR1 MDHEN and CDR2 SYDVKM. The CDR3 consists of 14 residues. Deletions cut 6 bases from V and 11 bases from J, with 20 bases between. DNA for the CDR3: TGTGCCAGCAGCCTATCCGTCCTCAGGCAGACCCAGCATTTT. Translated: CASSLSVLRQTQHF.

This clonotype has ten or more counts. V usage is TRBV7-3 and J usage is TRBJ2-7; D uncertain. CDR1 is SGHTA, CDR2 FQGTGA, per germline. Trimming left V 0 bases short and J 6 bases short, with 9 bases between. The CDR3 sequence is 13 residues long. The DNA of the CDR3 is TGTGCCAGCAGCTTAACGAAGGGTTTCGAGCAGTACTTC. As protein: CASSLTKGFEQYF.

This sequence joins TRBV12-3 or TRBV12-4 and TRBJ2-1; D possibly corresponds to TRBD1 (5 bases). Deletions cut 3 bases from V and 6 bases from J, with 9 bases between. The length of the CDR3 is 13 residues. The CDR3 is CASSFDRTNEQFF. The CDR3 DNA reads as TGTGCCAGCAGTTTCGACAGAACCAATGAGCAGTTCTTC.

J is TRBJ1-3 and V is TRBV13; weak D call: TRBD1 (5 bases). Trimming took 5 bases from V and 4 from J, leaving 24 bases between them. Germline V CDR1 and CDR2: PRHDT, FYEKMQ (reference sequence). The CDR3 has 18 amino acids. DNA for the CDR3: TGTGCCAGCAGCGGGGACGGTGGGCCATTGGTTTCGGGAAACACCATATATTTT. The encoded protein is CASSGDGGPLVSGNTIYF.

Ten or more counts support this clonotype. The genes are TRBV30 and TRBJ2-2; 11 bases fit TRBD2. The length of the CDR3 is 14 residues. Germline CDR1 reads GTSNPN; CDR2 reads SVGIG (reference sequence). Unmatched junction bases numbered 3, after V lost 3 bases and J lost 6 bases. CDR3 amino acids: CAWRLAGVPGELFF. In DNA, the CDR3 is TGTGCCTGGAGACTAGCGGGAGTGCCCGGGGAGCTGTTTTTT.

This clonotype was observed a single time. This chain joins TRBV4-2 and TRBJ2-1, with D maybe TRBD2 (6 bases). The CDR3 contains 16 residues. Germline assignment: CDR1 LGHNA and CDR2 YNFKEQ. V was trimmed by 4 bases and J by 2 bases, leaving 15 bases between them. Here the CDR3 DNA reads TGTGCCAGCAGCCGAGAGGCCGGGACTCCCTACAATGAGCAGTTCTTC. As protein: CASSREAGTPYNEQFF.

This clonotype has more than one count but fewer than ten. The chain carries TRBV18 and TRBJ2-1, with D tentatively TRBD1 (6 bases). The ends were cut back, 0 bases at V and 2 bases at J, with 11 bases in the middle. The CDR3 length is 16 residues. Germline lookup yields CDR1 KGHSH and CDR2 LQKENI. As DNA, the CDR3 is TGTGCCAGCTCACCACCGCAACAGGGCCCCTACAATGAGCAGTTCTTC. It yields the protein CASSPPQQGPYNEQFF.

This clonotype was counted at least ten times. The chain uses TRBV20-1 and TRBJ2-5, with D uncertain. Germline CDR1 reads DFQATT; CDR2 reads SNEGSKA (reference sequence). The CDR3 contains 12 residues. Trimming left V 3 bases short and J 2 bases short, with 7 bases between. DNA for the CDR3: TGCAGTGCTAGTGTGCGGCAAGAGACCCAGTACTTC. It translates to CSASVRQETQYF.

This chain joins TRBV24-1 and TRBJ2-2, with TRBD1 identical over 10 bases. The CDR3 has 14 residues. The junction had 2 bases not matched to a gene; V was cut back by 7 bases and J by 4 bases. The germline gives CDR1 KGHDR, CDR2 SFDVKD. Written as DNA, the CDR3 is TGTGCCACCAGGGGACAGGGGAGCACCGGGGAGCTGTTTTTT. It encodes CATRGQGSTGELFF.

This clonotype appeared many times. The chain joins TRBV28 to TRBJ1-1; D uncertain. The V and J ends lost 2 bases and 0 bases respectively, with 7 bases between them. CDR3 length: 14 amino acids. Germline assignment: CDR1 MDHEN and CDR2 SYDVKM. In DNA form, the CDR3 reads TGTGCCAGCAGTTTACTACGGATGAACACTGAAGCTTTCTTT. Translated, it gives CASSLLRMNTEAFF.